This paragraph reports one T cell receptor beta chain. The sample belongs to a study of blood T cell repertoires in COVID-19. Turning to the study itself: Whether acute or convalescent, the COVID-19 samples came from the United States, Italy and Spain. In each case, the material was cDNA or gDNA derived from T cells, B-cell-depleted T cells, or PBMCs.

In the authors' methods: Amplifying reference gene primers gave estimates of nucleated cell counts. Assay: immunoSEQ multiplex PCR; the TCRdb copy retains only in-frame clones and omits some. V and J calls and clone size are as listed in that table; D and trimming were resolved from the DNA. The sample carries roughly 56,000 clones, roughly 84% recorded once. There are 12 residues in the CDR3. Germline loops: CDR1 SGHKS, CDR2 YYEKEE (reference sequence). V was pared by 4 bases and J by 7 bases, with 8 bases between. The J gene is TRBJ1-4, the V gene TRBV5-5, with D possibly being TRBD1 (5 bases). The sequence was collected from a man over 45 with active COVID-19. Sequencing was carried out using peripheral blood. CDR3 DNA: TGTGCCAGCAGCATCCAGGGTGAAAAACTGTTTTTT. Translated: CASSIQGEKLFF.